The TCR beta chain described here comes from a study of vaccination and CD4 T cells after COVID-19. This clonotype was observed a handful of times. Antigen specificity is unknown. The Oncomine TCR Beta short-read assay sequenced DNA from cultured CD4+ T cells. TCRdb analysed the PCR reads with MiXCR anew, one entry per CDR3 protein. Counted here are about 20,000 distinct CDR3 sequences, 45% to 60% occurring once; the ten biggest clones make up about 7.7%. Treatment: roughly 11-day PBMC culture with coronavirus spike peptide pools or control peptides (ViraFEST assay). Germline CDR1 reads ENHRY; CDR2 reads SYGVKD. CDR3 size: 13 residues. V lost 6 bases and J lost 8, with 14 bases in between.

This TCR was sampled from a human donor who had recovered from COVID-19. Sequences were obtained from CD4+ T cells from blood, cultured in vitro. The rearrangement joins TRBV10-3 to TRBJ1-5; tentative D call: TRBD1 (5 bases). CDR3 DNA: TGTGCCATCAGCGGGGGGACGGATAAGCCCCAGCATTTT. Translation gives CAISGGTDKPQHF.